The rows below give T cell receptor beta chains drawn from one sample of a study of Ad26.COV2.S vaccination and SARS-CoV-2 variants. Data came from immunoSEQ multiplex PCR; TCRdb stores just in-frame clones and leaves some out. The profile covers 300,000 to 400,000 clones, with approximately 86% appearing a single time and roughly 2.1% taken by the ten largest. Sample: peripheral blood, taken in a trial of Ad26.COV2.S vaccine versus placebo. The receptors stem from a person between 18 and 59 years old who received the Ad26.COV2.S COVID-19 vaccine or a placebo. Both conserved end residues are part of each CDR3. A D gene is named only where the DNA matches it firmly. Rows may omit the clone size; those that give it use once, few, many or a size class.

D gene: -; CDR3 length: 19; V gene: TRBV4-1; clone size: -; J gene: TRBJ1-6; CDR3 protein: CASSQDTEWKGGNNSPLHF; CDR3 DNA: TGCGCCAGCAGCCAAGATACTGAGTGGAAGGGGGGGAATAATTCACCCCTCCACTTT
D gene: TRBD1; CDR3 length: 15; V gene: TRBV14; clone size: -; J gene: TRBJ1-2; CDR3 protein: CASSQQQGKGYGYTF; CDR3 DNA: TGTGCCAGCAGCCAACAACAGGGGAAAGGCTATGGCTACACCTTC
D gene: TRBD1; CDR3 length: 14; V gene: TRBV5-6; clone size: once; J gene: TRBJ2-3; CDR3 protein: CASSEGTATDTQYF; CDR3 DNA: TGTGCCAGCAGCGAGGGGACAGCCACAGATACGCAGTATTTT
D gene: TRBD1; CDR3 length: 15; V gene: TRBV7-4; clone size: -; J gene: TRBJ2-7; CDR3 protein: CASSLPTGIPYEQYF; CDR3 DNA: TGTGCCAGCAGCTTACCGACAGGGATCCCTTACGAGCAGTACTTC
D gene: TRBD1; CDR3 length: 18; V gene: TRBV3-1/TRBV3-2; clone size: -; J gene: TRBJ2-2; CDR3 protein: CASSHLRPTGRNTGELFF; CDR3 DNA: TGTGCCAGCAGCCATTTACGCCCGACAGGGAGAAACACCGGGGAGCTGTTTTTT
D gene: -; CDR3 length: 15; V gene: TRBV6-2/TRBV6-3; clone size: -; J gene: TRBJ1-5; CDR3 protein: CASSYSSAGSQPQHF; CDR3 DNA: TGTGCCAGCAGTTACTCGAGTGCGGGGAGTCAGCCCCAGCATTTT
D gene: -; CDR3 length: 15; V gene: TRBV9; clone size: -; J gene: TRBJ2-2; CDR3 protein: CASSVPSVNTGELFF; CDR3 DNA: TGTGCCAGCAGCGTACCTTCCGTAAACACCGGGGAGCTGTTTTTT
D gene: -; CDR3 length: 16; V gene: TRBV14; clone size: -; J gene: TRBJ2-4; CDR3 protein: CASSPGQFPTKNIQYF; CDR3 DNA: TGTGCCAGCAGCCCTGGACAGTTTCCCACCAAAAACATTCAGTACTTC
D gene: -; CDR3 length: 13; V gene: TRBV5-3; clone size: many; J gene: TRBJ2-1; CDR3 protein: CARSHPARYEQFF; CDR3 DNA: TGTGCCAGAAGCCACCCCGCCCGCTATGAGCAGTTCTTC
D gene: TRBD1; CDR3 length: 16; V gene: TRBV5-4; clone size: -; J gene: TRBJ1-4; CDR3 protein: CASSQQAGTGVAKLFF; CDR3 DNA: TGTGCCAGCAGCCAACAAGCCGGGACAGGGGTGGCAAAACTGTTTTTT
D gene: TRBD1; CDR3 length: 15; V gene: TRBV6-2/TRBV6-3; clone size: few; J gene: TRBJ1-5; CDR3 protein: CASSRDRVYNQPQHF; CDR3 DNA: TGTGCCAGCAGCCGCGACAGGGTCTACAATCAGCCCCAGCATTTT
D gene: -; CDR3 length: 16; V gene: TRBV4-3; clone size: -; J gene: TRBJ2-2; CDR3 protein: CASSQVVGISTGELFF; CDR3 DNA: TGCGCCAGCAGCCAAGTGGTAGGGATTTCCACCGGGGAGCTGTTTTTT
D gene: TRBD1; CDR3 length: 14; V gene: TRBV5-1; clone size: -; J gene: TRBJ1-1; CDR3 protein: CASRQGDMNTEAFF; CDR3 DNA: TGCGCCAGTAGACAGGGCGACATGAACACTGAAGCTTTCTTT
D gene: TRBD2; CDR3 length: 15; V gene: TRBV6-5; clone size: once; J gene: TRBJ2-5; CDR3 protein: CASSNHPGLAETQYF; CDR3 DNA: TGTGCCAGCAGTAACCACCCGGGACTAGCGGAGACCCAGTACTTC
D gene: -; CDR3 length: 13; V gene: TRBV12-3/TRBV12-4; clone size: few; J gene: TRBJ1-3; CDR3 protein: CASSPGGGNTIYF; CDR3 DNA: TGTGCCAGCAGTCCGGGGGGTGGAAACACCATATATTTT
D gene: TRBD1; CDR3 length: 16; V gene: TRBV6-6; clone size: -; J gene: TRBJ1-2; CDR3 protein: CATYSGQGGSRIGYTF; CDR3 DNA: TGTGCCACGTACTCGGGACAGGGGGGCTCTAGGATTGGCTACACCTTC
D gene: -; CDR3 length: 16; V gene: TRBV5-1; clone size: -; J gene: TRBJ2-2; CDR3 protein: CASSLNLRGYTGELFF; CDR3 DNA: TGCGCCAGCAGCTTGAATTTGCGGGGCTACACCGGGGAGCTGTTTTTT
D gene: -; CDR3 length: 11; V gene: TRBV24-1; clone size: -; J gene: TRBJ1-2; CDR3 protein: CATSDLGGYTF; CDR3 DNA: TGTGCCACCAGTGATTTGGGGGGCTACACCTTC
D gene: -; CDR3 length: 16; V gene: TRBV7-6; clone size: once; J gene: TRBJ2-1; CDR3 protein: CASSLEPRQGKNEQFF; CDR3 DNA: TGTGCCAGCAGCTTAGAGCCGAGGCAGGGGAAGAATGAGCAGTTCTTC
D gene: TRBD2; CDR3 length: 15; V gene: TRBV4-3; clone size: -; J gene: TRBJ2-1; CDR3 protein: CASSQDLGLAGEQFF; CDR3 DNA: TGCGCCAGCAGCCAAGATCTAGGGCTAGCGGGTGAGCAGTTCTTC
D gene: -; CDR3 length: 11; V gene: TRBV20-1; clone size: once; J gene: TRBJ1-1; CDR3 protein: CSAGGKEGAFF; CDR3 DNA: TGCAGTGCTGGGGGGAAAGAGGGAGCTTTCTTT
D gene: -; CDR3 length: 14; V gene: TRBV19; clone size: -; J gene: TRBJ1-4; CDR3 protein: CASSILGSNEKLFF; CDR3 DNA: TGTGCCAGTAGTATCTTGGGTTCAAATGAAAAACTGTTTTTT
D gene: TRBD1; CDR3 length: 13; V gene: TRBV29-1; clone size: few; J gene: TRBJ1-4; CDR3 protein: CSAWTGGDEKLFF; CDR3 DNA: TGCAGCGCTTGGACAGGGGGCGATGAAAAACTGTTTTTT
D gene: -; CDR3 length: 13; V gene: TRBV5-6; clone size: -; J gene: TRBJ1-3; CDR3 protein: CASREGRRNTIYF; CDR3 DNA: TGTGCCTCCCGGGAGGGGAGAAGAAACACCATATATTTT
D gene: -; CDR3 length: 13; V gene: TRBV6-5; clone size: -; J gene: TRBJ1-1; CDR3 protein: CASSTLTNTEAFF; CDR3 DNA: TGTGCCAGCAGTACTCTTACCAACACTGAAGCTTTCTTT
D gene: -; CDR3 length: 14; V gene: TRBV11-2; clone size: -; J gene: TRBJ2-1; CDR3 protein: CASSFGLGSNEQFF; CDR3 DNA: TGTGCCAGCAGCTTCGGACTGGGTAGCAATGAGCAGTTCTTC
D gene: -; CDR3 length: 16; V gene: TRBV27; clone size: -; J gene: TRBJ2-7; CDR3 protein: CASSTRQTGVGYEQYF; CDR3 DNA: TGTGCCAGCAGTACCAGACAGACCGGAGTGGGGTACGAGCAGTACTTC
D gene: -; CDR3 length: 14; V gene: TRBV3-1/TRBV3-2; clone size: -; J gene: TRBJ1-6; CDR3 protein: CASSQDRVGSPLHF; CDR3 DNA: TGTGCCAGCAGCCAAGACAGGGTTGGTTCACCCCTCCACTTT
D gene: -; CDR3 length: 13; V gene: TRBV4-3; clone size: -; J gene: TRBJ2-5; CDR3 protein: CASSQGTQETQYF; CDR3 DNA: TGCGCCAGCAGCCAAGGGACTCAAGAGACCCAGTACTTC